Here is one T cell receptor beta chain with its context. Adult donors, all healthy and HIV-negative, had no recent acute infections or vaccinations. Per germline, CDR1 SGHNT and CDR2 YYREEE (reference sequence). The V gene lost 4 bases and the J gene lost 1 base, with 18 bases spanning the gap. CDR3 size: 16 residues. Bulk PBMC genomic DNA spanned ten immunoSEQ deep plates. Libraries were prepared by immunoSEQ multiplex PCR; TCRdb keeps only in-frame clonotypes and omits some of them. The sample has 75,000 to 100,000 clones, around 43% seen once. The data were obtained in a study of shared clonotypes between healthy human individuals.

This chain links TRBV5-4 with TRBJ2-7; tentative D call: TRBD2 (5 bases). The sequence came from a woman aged 40 to 55 in good health. Some clones in this sample may be carry-over from other donors' samples. The sequencing input was PBMCs. This CDR3 reads CASSQDPGGGSYEQYF. As DNA, the CDR3 is TGTGCCAGCAGCCAAGATCCCGGAGGTGGGTCCTACGAGCAGTACTTC.